Each of the 32 T cell receptor beta chains below was sequenced from the same sample in a study of OX40 agonist ivuxolimab in advanced cancers. Assay used: immunoSEQ multiplex PCR; TCRdb lists only in-frame clones, some missing. The table has tens of thousands of clones, 80% to 90% seen once. Sequenced here: CD4+ or CD8+ T cells sorted from blood, sampled in a trial of the OX40 agonist ivuxolimab. These receptors came from an adult with an advanced solid tumor such as melanoma, head and neck, liver or kidney cancer.

This clone was recorded many times. The gene calls are TRBV27 and TRBJ2-7; possible D gene TRBD1, 5 bases. From germline, CDR1 is MNHEY and CDR2 SMNVEV (reference sequence). The germline V and J ends were trimmed by 4 bases and 6 bases, with 16 bases remaining between them. CDR3 length equals 14 residues. The CDR3 region is CASSSQTGFGEQYF. The CDR3 region has the DNA TGTGCCAGCAGTTCCCAAACAGGTTTTGGCGAGCAGTACTTC.

This chain links TRBV27 with TRBJ2-2; 13 positions agree with TRBD2. Trimming cost V 5 bases and J 0 bases; bases outside gene matches: 6. Per germline, CDR1 MNHEY and CDR2 SMNVEV (reference sequence). CDR3 size: 18 residues. The CDR3 sequence: CASSRLGTSGTNTGELFF. DNA of the CDR3: TGTGCCAGCAGTCGACTGGGGACTAGCGGGACGAACACCGGGGAGCTGTTTTTT.

The CDR3 nucleotides are TGTGCCAGTTTGGGGGGGCAAGCTTTCTTT. This gives the protein CASLGGQAFF. J is TRBJ1-1 and V is TRBV19; D is perhaps TRBD1 (6 bases). The germline V gene encodes CDR1 LNHDA and CDR2 SQIVND (reference sequence). The CDR3 spans 10 residues. The V gene lost 8 bases and the J gene lost 9 bases, with 10 bases spanning the gap. Using reference TRBV19 and TRBJ1-1 for the parts outside the CDR3, the full variable domain is DGGITQSPKYLFRKEGQNVTLSCEQNLNHDAMYWYRQDPGQGLRLIYYSQIVNDFQKGDIAEGYSVSREKKESFPLTVTSAQKNPTAFYLCASLGGQAFFGQGTRLTVV.

This clone has just one count. The chain carries TRBV27 and TRBJ2-7, with 9 bases that match TRBD1. The CDR3 totals 14 residues. Per germline, CDR1 MNHEY and CDR2 SMNVEV (reference sequence). V shed 4 bases, J shed 3 bases, and the junction held 4 bases outside the gene matches. The chain's CDR3 is CASSSGTGLYEQYF. CDR3 DNA: TGTGCCAGCAGTTCCGGGACAGGGCTCTACGAGCAGTACTTC.

This chain links TRBV2 with TRBJ1-2; D is possibly TRBD1 (6 bases). Germline lookup yields CDR1 SNHLY and CDR2 FYNNEI. The CDR3 contains 16 residues. V was pared by 6 bases and J by 2 bases, with 19 bases between. CDR3 residues: CASRNPQGGGNYGYTF. For the CDR3, the DNA is TGTGCCAGCAGGAACCCGCAGGGAGGGGGAAACTATGGCTACACCTTC. Variable domain in full (rest from reference TRBV2 and TRBJ1-2): EPEVTQTPSHQVTQMGQEVILRCVPISNHLYFYWYRQILGQKVEFLVSFYNNEISEKSEIFDDQFSVERPDGSNFTLKIRSTKLEDSAMYFCASRNPQGGGNYGYTFGSGTRLTVV.

The chain carries TRBV15 and TRBJ1-1; 7 positions match TRBD1. After removal of 4 bases from V and 9 bases from J, the junction contained 11 bases not matched to a gene. Germline V gene data show CDR1 as LNHNV and CDR2 as YYDKDF (reference sequence). The CDR3 covers 14 residues. The DNA for the CDR3 is TGTGCCACCAGCAACTACGAAGTGAGGGGGCAAGCTTTCTTT. Translation gives CATSNYEVRGQAFF.

V usage is TRBV5-1 and J usage is TRBJ2-5, with D hard to call. CDR1 and CDR2 from the germline V gene are SGHRS and YFSETQ. Deletions cut 3 bases from V and 4 bases from J, with 13 bases between. CDR3 length: 14 residues. The CDR3 DNA reads TGCGCCAGCAGCTCCCGGCAGCCGGCAGAGACCCAGTACTTC. Its translation: CASSSRQPAETQYF.

Concerning this clone: At one end, the junction sequence differs from germline, possibly due to a read error. The rearrangement joins TRBV13 to TRBJ2-3; D is undetermined. Germline CDR1 is PRHDT and CDR2 is FYEKMQ (reference sequence). This CDR3 has 14 residues. The CDR3 DNA follows: TGTGCGAGCAGCCTAGGTCCCCGCACAGATACGCAGTATTTT. Translated: CASSLGPRTDTQYF.

In this sample, this clone turned up a few times. The chain couples TRBV6-5 to TRBJ1-1, with D perhaps TRBD1 (5 bases). Germline V gene lookup returns CDR1 MNHEY and CDR2 SVGAGI. This CDR3 has 12 amino acids. The V gene lost 4 bases and the J gene lost 8 bases, with 11 bases spanning the gap. CDR3 in DNA: TGTGCCAGCAGTTCCTGGGACCTCGAAGCTTTCTTT. This sequence encodes CASSSWDLEAFF.

The CDR3 reads CSVEDRGGHLHF. The CDR3 region has the DNA TGCAGCGTTGAAGATAGGGGTGGTCACCTCCACTTT. The genes are TRBV29-1 and TRBJ1-6, with D possibly matching TRBD1 (5 bases). The CDR3 has 12 residues. The V and J ends lost 0 bases and 15 bases respectively, with 12 bases between them. Per germline, CDR1 SQVTM and CDR2 ANQGSEA.

The chain joins TRBV27 to TRBJ1-2, with a possible D match to TRBD1 (6 bases). CDR3 length equals 15 residues. Trimming pared 1 base from V and 8 bases from J, leaving 17 bases between. Germline V gene lookup returns CDR1 MNHEY and CDR2 SMNVEV (reference sequence). The CDR3, as DNA: TGTGCCAGCAGTTTATGGGCAGGGGCTTCGGAGGGCTACACCTTC. This sequence encodes CASSLWAGASEGYTF.

V usage is TRBV19 and J usage is TRBJ2-1; 8 bases agree with TRBD2. This CDR3 comprises 15 residues. The V segment lost 5 bases and the J segment 9 bases; nucleotides outside the gene matches: 12. Germline V gives CDR1 LNHDA, CDR2 SQIVND (reference sequence). In DNA, the CDR3 is TGTGCCAGTAGTCGCGGGACTAGAAGCCTCACTGAGCAGTTCTTC. Protein product: CASSRGTRSLTEQFF.

The chain uses TRBV19 and TRBJ2-1, with TRBD2 matching 9 bases. J gave up 8 bases and V 4 bases, and 3 bases lay outside the gene matches. The CDR3 runs 13 residues. Germline CDR1 LNHDA, CDR2 SQIVND (reference sequence). CDR3 loop: CASSTAGGHEQFF. As DNA, the CDR3 is TGTGCCAGTAGTACTGCGGGAGGGCATGAGCAGTTCTTC.

The chain combines TRBV19 with TRBJ1-1, with D maybe TRBD1 (6 bases). With 3 bases removed from V and 4 bases from J, the gap between germline ends came to 12 bases. Germline V gene data show CDR1 as LNHDA and CDR2 as SQIVND (reference sequence). This CDR3 contains 14 residues. CDR3 DNA sequence: TGTGCCAGTAGTATTACGCAGGGGACCACTGAAGCTTTCTTT. Its protein product is CASSITQGTTEAFF.

This rearrangement joins TRBV27 to TRBJ1-2; 8 bases match TRBD1. The CDR3 runs to 15 residues. Trimming at V came to 6 bases and at J to 8 bases, leaving 14 bases not matched to a gene. CDR1 MNHEY and CDR2 SMNVEV come from the germline V gene (reference sequence). For the CDR3, the DNA is TGTGCCAGCAGGACCGGGACAGGACTTTTGAGCGGCTACACCTTC. It specifies CASRTGTGLLSGYTF.

DNA for the CDR3: TGTGCCAGTAGTATTGGCGCAACACGTACCGGGGAGCTGTTTTTT. Protein product: CASSIGATRTGELFF. This sequence joins TRBV19 and TRBJ2-2; D remains unclear. The CDR3 contains 15 residues. Per germline, CDR1 LNHDA and CDR2 SQIVND (reference sequence). Trimming cost V 3 bases and J 5 bases, with 13 bases left between them.

V gene TRBV28 combines with J gene TRBJ2-1; D is unresolved. This CDR3 has 15 residues. V dropped 4 bases and J dropped 0 bases, with 10 bases sitting between them. Germline values: CDR1 MDHEN, CDR2 SYDVKM. CDR3 DNA: TGTGCCAGCAGTTCCCCTGAGAACTCCTACAATGAGCAGTTCTTC. Translating it yields CASSSPENSYNEQFF.

The chain links TRBV19 to TRBJ1-5; D remains unclear. The germline CDR1 and CDR2 sequences are LNHDA and SQIVND (reference sequence). The V and J ends lost 9 bases and 4 bases respectively, with 10 bases between them. The CDR3 covers 12 residues. The CDR3 DNA reads TGTGCCAGCCGTGGGCTGAATCAGCCCCAGCATTTT. Protein: CASRGLNQPQHF.

This chain connects TRBV18 to TRBJ2-1; 7 bases are shared with TRBD2. The CDR3 extends over 16 amino acids. The germline V gene has CDR1 KGHSH and CDR2 LQKENI. V gave up 3 bases and J gave up 6 bases; unmatched junction bases: 11. The CDR3 coding sequence is TGTGCCAGCTCACCTGGATGGAGGTGGGGGGGCAATGAGCAGTTCTTC. Its protein is CASSPGWRWGGNEQFF.

The chain links TRBV7-9 to TRBJ2-7; no clear D. V shed 4 bases and J shed 3 bases, with 25 bases lying between them. The CDR3 totals 18 residues. Germline CDR1 SEHNR, CDR2 FQNEAQ (reference sequence). The CDR3 protein is CASSSLSQSSRRIYEQYF. Written as DNA, the CDR3 is TGTGCCAGCAGCTCCTTAAGCCAATCCTCACGAAGAATCTACGAGCAGTACTTC.

This chain links TRBV4-3 with TRBJ1-2, with D possibly TRBD1 on 5 matching bases. Germline assignment: CDR1 LGHNA and CDR2 YSLEER. The CDR3 has 16 amino acids. V lost 0 bases and J lost 2, with 13 bases in between. CDR3 bases: TGCGCCAGCAGCCAAGAGCCCGCAGGGCAGAACTATGGCTACACCTTC. Amino acid sequence: CASSQEPAGQNYGYTF.

The J gene is TRBJ2-7, the V gene TRBV13; perhaps TRBD1 as D (6 bases). Per the germline V gene, CDR1 is PRHDT and CDR2 is FYEKMQ (reference sequence). V was pared by 3 bases and J by 0 bases, with 15 bases between. This CDR3 comprises 16 residues. CDR3 DNA sequence: TGTGCCAGCAGCTTGGGTGGGACACTCAACTCCTACGAGCAGTACTTC. Translated, it gives CASSLGGTLNSYEQYF.

The V call is TRBV19, the J call TRBJ1-1; unclear D gene. Germline V gene data show CDR1 as LNHDA and CDR2 as SQIVND (reference sequence). The ends were cut back, 3 bases at V and 4 bases at J, with 9 bases in the middle. This CDR3 has 13 residues. The CDR3: CASSISVGTEAFF. In DNA form, the CDR3 reads TGTGCCAGTAGTATTAGCGTTGGCACTGAAGCTTTCTTT.

The rearrangement joins TRBV5-1 to TRBJ2-4; 11 nucleotides match TRBD2. The germline V gene has CDR1 SGHRS and CDR2 YFSETQ. The J segment lost 9 bases and the V segment lost 4 bases, leaving 12 bases of the junction unmatched. This CDR3 is built from 16 residues. The CDR3 loop is CASSQHLAGGNSIQYF. The CDR3 nucleotides are TGCGCCAGCAGCCAGCACCTAGCGGGAGGAAACAGCATTCAGTACTTC. Using reference TRBV5-1 and TRBJ2-4 for the parts outside the CDR3, the full variable domain is KAGVTQTPRYLIKTRGQQVTLSCSPISGHRSVSWYQQTPGQGLQFLFEYFSETQRNKGNFPGRFSGRQFSNSRSEMNVSTLELGDSALYLCASSQHLAGGNSIQYFGAGTRLSVL.

The chain has TRBV4-1 and TRBJ2-1; D uncertain. Trimming left V 3 bases short and J 8 bases short, with 14 bases between. Germline V gene data show CDR1 as MGHRA and CDR2 as YSYEKL. The CDR3 has 14 amino acids. CDR3 DNA: TGCGCCAGCAGCCAGGGCCCGTTGGGCGATGAGCAGTTCTTC. Protein: CASSQGPLGDEQFF.

CDR3 DNA sequence: TGTGCCAGCAGCTTGGGGCAGTCAATGAACACTGAAGCTTTCTTT. Translating gives CASSLGQSMNTEAFF. The chain carries TRBV5-4 and TRBJ1-1; D gene uncertain. The CDR3 runs to 15 residues. V lost 0 bases and J lost 0, with 9 bases in between. The germline CDR1 and CDR2 sequences are SGHNT and YYREEE (reference sequence).

The chain carries TRBV19 and TRBJ2-1; weak D call: TRBD1 (6 bases). V lost 1 base and J 13 bases, leaving 11 bases between the germline ends. This CDR3 is built from 12 residues. Germline loops: CDR1 LNHDA, CDR2 SQIVND (reference sequence). CDR3: CASSIGGLPQFF. The CDR3 nucleotides read TGTGCCAGTAGTATAGGGGGGCTCCCCCAGTTCTTC.

The rearrangement joins TRBV28 to TRBJ1-5; perhaps TRBD1 as D (5 bases). The CDR3 extends over 16 amino acids. Per the germline V gene, CDR1 is MDHEN and CDR2 is SYDVKM. The V and J ends lost 3 bases and 3 bases respectively, with 15 bases between them. The CDR3 here is CASSLRLGRDNQPQHF. CDR3 sequence (DNA): TGTGCCAGCAGTTTGCGCTTGGGACGGGACAATCAGCCCCAGCATTTT.

The rearrangement joins TRBV30 to TRBJ2-1; TRBD2 aligns across 10 bases. After removal of 2 bases from V and 7 bases from J, the junction contained 5 bases not matched to a gene. This CDR3 region has 14 residues. Germline CDR1 reads GTSNPN; CDR2 reads SVGIG (reference sequence). The CDR3 nucleotides are TGTGCCTGGAGTTGGACTAGCGGACTTAATGAGCAGTTCTTC. It is translated as CAWSWTSGLNEQFF.

The gene calls are TRBV9 and TRBJ2-1; the match to TRBD2 covers 10 bases. Losses at the gene ends were 2 bases for V and 3 bases for J; bases not matched to a gene: 11. CDR3 length: 18 amino acids. Germline-derived CDR1 and CDR2 are SGDLS and YYNGEE. DNA of the CDR3: TGTGCCAGCAGCGTGGTCCCAGGGGGACTAGCGTACTACAATGAGCAGTTCTTC. It encodes CASSVVPGGLAYYNEQFF.

The chain joins TRBV19 to TRBJ2-3; D unclear. CDR3 length: 15 amino acids. Germline CDR1 LNHDA, CDR2 SQIVND (reference sequence). V shed 3 bases and J shed 0 bases, with 10 bases lying between them. The CDR3 protein is CASSMGGYSTDTQYF. The DNA for the CDR3 is TGTGCCAGTAGTATGGGTGGGTACAGCACAGATACGCAGTATTTT. The full variable domain, rest sourced from reference TRBV19 and TRBJ2-3, is DGGITQSPKYLFRKEGQNVTLSCEQNLNHDAMYWYRQDPGQGLRLIYYSQIVNDFQKGDIAEGYSVSREKKESFPLTVTSAQKNPTAFYLCASSMGGYSTDTQYFGPGTRLTVL.

V and J are TRBV7-9 and TRBJ1-4; possible D gene TRBD1, 5 bases. CDR3 length: 16 residues. Germline loops: CDR1 SEHNR, CDR2 FQNEAQ (reference sequence). V gave up 4 bases and J gave up 3 bases, with 15 bases separating them. The CDR3 DNA reads TGTGCCAGCAGCTCGCGCTCCGGGGGATCTAATGAAAAACTGTTTTTT. This codes for CASSSRSGGSNEKLFF.